These 13 T cell receptor beta chains were all obtained from the same sample, sequenced in a study of blood T cell repertoires in COVID-19. The protocol was immunoSEQ multiplex PCR, while the TCRdb copy is restricted to in-frame clones and leaves out a portion. Here the sample spans around 200,000 clones, 70% to 90% being singletons. The sample comprised peripheral blood. The origin of the receptors is a young woman who had recovered from COVID-19.

This chain uses TRBV11-3 with TRBJ1-1, with 9 bases lining up with TRBD1. CDR1 is SGHNT and CDR2 is YENEEA in the germline V gene. V shed 5 bases and J 4 bases; nucleotides not matched to a gene: 8. The CDR3 is 15 residues long. Written as DNA, the CDR3 is TGTGCCAGCAGCCCAGGGGGACAGGGTTCCACTGAAGCTTTCTTT. It translates to CASSPGGQGSTEAFF.

The chain is built from TRBV30 and TRBJ1-2; 9 positions agree with TRBD1. Germline loops: CDR1 GTSNPN, CDR2 SVGIG (reference sequence). The CDR3 contains 14 residues. V trimming: 2 bases; J trimming: 4 bases; junction bases outside the gene matches: 5. The CDR3 sequence is CAWSPGQGIYGYTF. CDR3 DNA: TGTGCCTGGAGTCCGGGACAGGGCATCTATGGCTACACCTTC.

V usage is TRBV27 and J usage is TRBJ2-1; no firm D call. The germline V and J ends were trimmed by 5 bases and 7 bases, with 9 bases remaining between them. Germline assignment: CDR1 MNHEY and CDR2 SMNVEV (reference sequence). This CDR3 contains 12 residues. DNA for the CDR3: TGTGCCAGCAGTCACCTAGATAATGAGCAGTTCTTC. The encoded protein is CASSHLDNEQFF.

The V and J genes are TRBV19 and TRBJ2-3; D may be TRBD1 (5 bases). Germline-derived CDR1 and CDR2 are LNHDA and SQIVND (reference sequence). V dropped 5 bases and J dropped 0 bases, with 15 bases sitting between them. This CDR3 has 16 amino acids. The chain's CDR3 is CASSLLRAASTDTQYF. CDR3 bases: TGTGCCAGTAGTCTCCTCAGGGCGGCTAGCACAGATACGCAGTATTTT.

The chain carries TRBV19 and TRBJ1-5; D may be TRBD1 (6 bases). This CDR3 has 16 amino acids. Germline CDR1 reads LNHDA; CDR2 reads SQIVND (reference sequence). V gave up 3 bases and J gave up 2 bases, with 14 bases separating them. The CDR3 region has the DNA TGTGCCAGTAGTATTGGGAATGGGGGCGGCAATCAGCCCCAGCATTTT. Amino acids: CASSIGNGGGNQPQHF.

The V and J genes are TRBV5-8 and TRBJ2-5, with D uncertain. The ends were cut back, 6 bases at V and 5 bases at J, with 17 bases in the middle. CDR1 is SGHTS, CDR2 YDEGEE, per germline. The CDR3 is 14 amino acids. The CDR3 DNA reads as TGTGCCAGCATCAGAAGACTCGACTTGGAGACCCAGTACTTC. Translating it yields CASIRRLDLETQYF.

This clone came up once. The V and J genes are TRBV4-3 and TRBJ2-2; TRBD1 matches at 9 bases. V lost 4 bases, J lost 4 bases, and 13 bases stayed unmatched. In germline, CDR1 is LGHNA, CDR2 YSLEER. The CDR3 runs 18 residues. This chain's CDR3 is CASSPRAQGARSTGELFF. The CDR3 nucleotides are TGCGCCAGCAGCCCGCGGGCACAGGGGGCGCGGAGCACCGGGGAGCTGTTTTTT.

The chain has TRBV2 and TRBJ1-2; D might be TRBD1 (6 bases). From germline, CDR1 is SNHLY and CDR2 FYNNEI. CDR3 length: 13 amino acids. Trimming pared 6 bases from V and 7 bases from J, leaving 15 bases between. The CDR3 protein is CASRHTGKSGYTF. In DNA form, the CDR3 reads TGTGCCAGCAGGCACACAGGGAAAAGTGGCTACACCTTC.

V usage is TRBV7-9 and J usage is TRBJ2-7; 8 bases fit TRBD2. The ends lost 6 bases at V and 6 bases at J; junction bases unmatched: 10. The germline V gene has CDR1 SEHNR and CDR2 FQNEAQ (reference sequence). This CDR3 is 14 amino acids long. In DNA form, the CDR3 reads TGTGCCAGCAGTTACGAAGCGGGAGTCGGCGAGCAGTACTTC. It yields the protein CASSYEAGVGEQYF.

The J gene is TRBJ2-1, the V gene TRBV6-1; 9 nucleotides line up with TRBD2. The CDR3 runs to 15 residues. Trimming cost V 5 bases and J 0 bases; bases outside gene matches: 2. The germline V gene encodes CDR1 MNHNS and CDR2 SASEGT. CDR3 in amino acids: CASSHSGSSYNEQFF. The CDR3 DNA reads as TGTGCCAGCAGTCATAGCGGGAGCTCCTACAATGAGCAGTTCTTC.

This chain connects TRBV9 to TRBJ1-1; the D is unclear. V was shortened by 0 bases and J by 10 bases, with 13 bases between the two germline ends. The CDR3 sequence is 13 residues long. The germline V gene encodes CDR1 SGDLS and CDR2 YYNGEE. In nucleotides, the CDR3 is TGTGCCAGCAGCGTAGACACCCTTTCCGTAGCTTTCTTT. Protein sequence: CASSVDTLSVAFF.

This clone was picked up many times. The V and J genes are TRBV27 and TRBJ1-1; the D is unclear. Trimming pared 2 bases from V and 6 bases from J, leaving 13 bases between. Germline assignment: CDR1 MNHEY and CDR2 SMNVEV (reference sequence). The CDR3 spans 14 residues. CDR3: CASSLPGPYAEAFF. The CDR3, as DNA: TGTGCCAGCAGTTTACCGGGTCCTTATGCTGAAGCTTTCTTT.

This rearrangement joins TRBV2 to TRBJ1-6; 7 bases match TRBD1. The J segment lost 9 bases and the V segment lost 8 bases, leaving 10 bases of the junction unmatched. The CDR3 is 14 residues long. CDR1 and CDR2 from the germline V gene are SNHLY and FYNNEI. CDR3 nucleotides: TGTGCCAGCCAGCAGCGACAGGGAGGTTCACCCCTCCACTTT. Residues: CASQQRQGGSPLHF.